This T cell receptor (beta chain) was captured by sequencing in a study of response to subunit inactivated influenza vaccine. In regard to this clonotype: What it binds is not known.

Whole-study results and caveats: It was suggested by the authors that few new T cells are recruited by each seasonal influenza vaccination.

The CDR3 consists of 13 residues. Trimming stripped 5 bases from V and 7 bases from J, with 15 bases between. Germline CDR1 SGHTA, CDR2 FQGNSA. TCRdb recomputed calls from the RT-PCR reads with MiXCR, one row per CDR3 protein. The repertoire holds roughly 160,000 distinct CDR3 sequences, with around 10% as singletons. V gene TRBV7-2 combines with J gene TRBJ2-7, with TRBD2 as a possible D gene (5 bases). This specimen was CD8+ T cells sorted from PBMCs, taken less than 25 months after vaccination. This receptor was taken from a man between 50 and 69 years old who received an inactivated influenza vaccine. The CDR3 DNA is TGTGCCAGCAGCCCAGGACTTTTCCAGGAGCAGTACTTC. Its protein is CASSPGLFQEQYF.